This T cell receptor (beta chain) was profiled in a study of blood T cell repertoires in COVID-19 (dated by TCRdb to the early 2020s). About the study as a whole: Collaborator samples came from the United States, Italy and Spain and covered acute and convalescent phases of COVID-19. The material from the prospective study consisted of cDNA or gDNA derived from T cells, B-cell-depleted T cells, or PBMCs. Deeply sampled blood TCRbeta repertoires from subjects exposed to, actively infected with, or recovered from COVID-19 were included in the dataset. The repertoires were made available in a free public database intended to serve as a resource for research on the immune response to SARS-CoV-2. Samples were obtained from the ongoing ImmuneRACE study (first 160 participants) and from 1,254 subjects provided by 6 global collaborators. Nearly every sample came with metadata listing a de-identified subject ID, COVID-19 status, age in years and sex. Where available, HLA class I and class II types were taken from metadata supplied by the sample provider and were not determined by assay-based typing.

TCRbeta CDR3 regions were amplified from genomic DNA using the immunoSEQ Assay, a bias-controlled multiplex PCR. As for the original processing: The number of nucleated cells in each sample was estimated by amplification of reference gene primers within the assay. To quantify the absolute abundance of each unique TCRbeta CDR3 rearrangement, sequence reads were collapsed and filtered. For each sample, productive Simpson clonality was calculated as the square root of Simpson's diversity index across productive rearrangements. TCRdb took over this immuneACCESS table, retaining in-frame rearrangements with V and J assigned. Such tables are incomplete; in checked studies, under half of the missing clones stem from an unresolved V gene, and the remainder is unexplained. Clone size and the V and J calls come from that table; the DNA yielded D and trimming. The sample table records some 260,000 clones; 80% to 90% of these occur just once. Clones ranked in the top ten supply about 9.4% of the sample.

The CDR3 runs 13 amino acids, cysteine and phenylalanine included. Only CDR3 DNA is held: 39 bases, read in frame from base 1. As for this clone: It lacks a known antigen. No clone much larger than this one lies a single base away; base qualities are absent.

General study outcomes and caveats: The quantity of clinical and demographic metadata differed by source and by participant and was supplied without curation.

At one collaborating source in Seattle, patients were enrolled during active infection and were followed longitudinally through the course of disease. Collaborating institutions collected whole blood in K2EDTA tubes following their own protocols. For TCRbeta analysis, collaborators shipped samples in one of three forms: frozen whole blood, isolated PBMCs, or DNA extracted from either of those sample types. The sample comprised peripheral blood. The clonotype was recovered from a woman between 65 and 79 years old with COVID-19, enrolled during active disease. The V and J segments used are TRBV7-5 and TRBJ1-1; TRBD1, as called in the table, went unchecked against the DNA. TRBV7-5 is reported as a pseudogene. In nucleotides, the sequence is TGTGCCAGAAGCTGGGACACGAACACTGAAGCTTTCTTT. This sequence encodes CARSWDTNTEAFF.